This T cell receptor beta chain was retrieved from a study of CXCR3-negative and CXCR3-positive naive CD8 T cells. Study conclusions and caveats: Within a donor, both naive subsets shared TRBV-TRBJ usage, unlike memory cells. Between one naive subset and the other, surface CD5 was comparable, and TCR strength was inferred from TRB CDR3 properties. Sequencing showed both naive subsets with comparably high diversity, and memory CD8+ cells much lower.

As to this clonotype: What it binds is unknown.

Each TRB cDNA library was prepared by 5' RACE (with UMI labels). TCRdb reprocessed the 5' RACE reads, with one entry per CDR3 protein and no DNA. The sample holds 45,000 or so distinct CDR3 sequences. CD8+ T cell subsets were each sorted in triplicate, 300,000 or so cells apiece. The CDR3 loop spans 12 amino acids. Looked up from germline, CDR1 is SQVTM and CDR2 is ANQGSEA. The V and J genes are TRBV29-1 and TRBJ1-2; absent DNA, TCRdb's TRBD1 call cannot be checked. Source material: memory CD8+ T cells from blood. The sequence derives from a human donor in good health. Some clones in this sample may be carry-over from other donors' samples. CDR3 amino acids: CSVVGTDYGYTF.